This is a list of T cell receptor beta chains from one sample in a study of T cell changes during pregnancy in multiple sclerosis. Profiling relied on immunoSEQ multiplex PCR, and the TCRdb table lists in-frame clones only, not all of them. The sample holds roughly 90,000 clones; 91% are singletons and the top ten take more than 1.5%. The sequencing used peripheral blood, collected in the first trimester of pregnancy. The receptors here all came from a female donor in good health, enrolled as a control in a pregnancy study. The CDR3 runs from the conserved cysteine through the conserved F or W. D genes are given only for firm matches. Clone sizes are given selectively: once, few, many, or a class where the clone is expanded.

>TRBV7-9|-|once|TRBJ2-1
CASSTPSSQGGTTYNEQFF
TGTGCCAGCAGTACCCCCTCGTCTCAGGGAGGTACCACCTACAATGAGCAGTTCTTC
>TRBV19|TRBD1|-|TRBJ1-1
CASTNRGMNTEAFF
TGTGCCAGTACGAACAGGGGGATGAACACTGAAGCTTTCTTT
>TRBV7-8|-|-|TRBJ1-5
CASTQGGANSNQPQHF
TGTGCCAGCACCCAAGGGGGGGCTAATAGCAATCAGCCCCAGCATTTT
>TRBV7-9|TRBD1|-|TRBJ2-1
CASSLVTGGTYNEQFF
TGTGCCAGCAGCTTAGTAACAGGGGGAACCTACAATGAGCAGTTCTTC
>TRBV21-1|-|-|TRBJ2-1
CASSNFLQNYNEQFF
TGTGCCAGCAGCAATTTTCTACAGAACTACAATGAGCAGTTCTTC
>TRBV4-1|-|-|TRBJ2-4
CASSQPDTDKNIQYF
TGCGCCAGCAGCCAACCGGACACCGACAAAAACATTCAGTACTTC
>TRBV18|-|-|TRBJ1-1
CASSRTGGDSSQREAFF
TGTGCCAGCTCACGAACGGGGGGAGACTCTTCCCAGAGAGAGGCTTTCTTT
>TRBV12-5|-|-|TRBJ2-2
CASGFGGANTGELFF
TGTGCTAGTGGTTTTGGGGGGGCTAACACCGGGGAGCTGTTTTTT
>TRBV25-1|-|-|TRBJ2-1
CASSEGQAFPYNEQFF
TGTGCCAGCAGTGAAGGGCAGGCCTTCCCCTACAATGAGCAGTTCTTC
>TRBV28|TRBD1|few|TRBJ2-7
CASSTPGTGYEQYF
TGTGCCAGCAGTACCCCCGGGACAGGCTACGAGCAGTACTTC
>TRBV7-9|TRBD2|-|TRBJ2-7
CASSTGLAPYEQYF
TGTGCCAGCAGCACAGGACTAGCCCCCTACGAGCAGTACTTC
>TRBV5-1|-|once|TRBJ1-1
CASYQGLGSTEAFF
TGCGCCAGCTACCAAGGGTTGGGGAGCACTGAAGCTTTCTTT
>TRBV28|TRBD1|-|TRBJ1-1
CASNERTGVTEAFF
TGTGCCAGCAACGAGAGGACAGGGGTCACTGAAGCTTTCTTT
>TRBV14|TRBD1|-|TRBJ1-4
CASSQEGTGKAPHGNEKLFF
TGTGCCAGCAGCCAAGAAGGGACAGGGAAGGCCCCGCACGGTAATGAAAAACTGTTTTTT
>TRBV9|-|-|TRBJ1-5
CASSVGVGLGQPQHF
TGTGCCAGCAGCGTAGGTGTGGGGCTCGGTCAGCCCCAGCATTTT
>TRBV29-1|TRBD1|-|TRBJ2-7
CSVEEGTGTYEQYF
TGCAGCGTTGAAGAGGGGACAGGGACCTACGAGCAGTACTTC
>TRBV10-3|-|-|TRBJ2-4
CAISESGTKNIQYF
TGTGCCATCAGTGAGTCAGGGACAAAAAACATTCAGTACTTC
>TRBV7-9|TRBD2|-|TRBJ2-7
CASSLRTGGSYEQYF
TGTGCCAGCAGCTTAAGGACGGGGGGCTCCTACGAGCAGTACTTC
>TRBV28|-|-|TRBJ1-2
CASSGYRYYGYTF
TGTGCCAGCAGTGGATACAGGTACTATGGCTACACCTTC
>TRBV7-8|-|-|TRBJ1-4
CASSSRFNEKLFF
TGTGCCAGCAGCTCCCGGTTTAATGAAAAACTGTTTTTT
>TRBV7-2|-|-|TRBJ1-1
CASSLVTERAFF
TGTGCCAGCAGCTTGGTGACAGAGAGAGCTTTCTTT
>TRBV18|-|-|TRBJ2-7
CASSPNAVEQYF
TGTGCCAGCTCCCCGAACGCAGTCGAGCAGTACTTC
>TRBV7-9|TRBD2|-|TRBJ2-7
CASSQIERGGEQYF
TGTGCCAGCAGCCAAATTGAGCGGGGCGGTGAGCAGTACTTC
>TRBV9|-|-|TRBJ1-1
CASSVAQGNTEAFF
TGTGCCAGCAGCGTCGCTCAGGGGAACACTGAAGCTTTCTTT
>TRBV27|-|-|TRBJ1-2
CASSLSAAGGILMDYTF
TGTGCCAGCAGTTTATCGGCGGCGGGGGGCATACTTATGGACTACACCTTC
>TRBV4-1|-|-|TRBJ2-1
CASSRGREQFF
TGCGCCAGCAGCCGCGGGCGTGAGCAGTTCTTC
>TRBV7-8|TRBD1|-|TRBJ1-5
CASSLVRTGSQPQHF
TGTGCCAGCAGCTTAGTAAGGACAGGGAGCCAGCCCCAGCATTTT
>TRBV7-2|-|-|TRBJ2-7
CASSPGVVEQYF
TGTGCCAGCAGTCCGGGGGTGGTGGAGCAGTACTTC
>TRBV7-2|-|-|TRBJ1-1
CASSLSGPGVMNTEAFF
TGTGCCAGCAGCTTATCGGGGCCGGGAGTCATGAACACTGAAGCTTTCTTT
>TRBV6-1|-|once|TRBJ1-2
CASSEPGRPGYGYTF
TGTGCCAGCAGTGAACCTGGCCGTCCGGGCTATGGCTACACCTTC
>TRBV27|TRBD1|-|TRBJ1-1
CASSLHVQGAQGTEAFF
TGTGCCAGCAGTTTACACGTCCAGGGGGCTCAGGGCACTGAAGCTTTCTTT
>TRBV14|-|-|TRBJ1-3
CASSQARGSGNTIYF
TGTGCCAGCAGCCAAGCCCGAGGATCTGGAAACACCATATATTTT
>TRBV5-6|-|-|TRBJ1-1
CASSATMNTEAFF
TGTGCCAGCAGCGCGACAATGAACACTGAAGCTTTCTTT
>TRBV19|-|-|TRBJ1-5
CASSSKEDRARQPQHF
TGTGCCTCCTCAAGTAAGGAGGACAGAGCCCGTCAGCCCCAGCATTTT
>TRBV2|TRBD1|-|TRBJ1-1
CASGRDRKPEAFF
TGTGCCAGCGGCCGGGACAGAAAACCTGAAGCTTTCTTT
>TRBV27|-|once|TRBJ1-2
CASRPTPGATSNYGYTF
TGTGCCAGCAGGCCGACCCCAGGGGCCACCTCTAACTATGGCTACACCTTC
>TRBV5-4|-|-|TRBJ1-1
CASTRGQANTEAFF
TGTGCCAGCACCCGGGGTCAAGCGAACACTGAAGCTTTCTTT
>TRBV14|-|once|TRBJ1-1
CASSQDLTYTEAFF
TGTGCCAGCAGCCAAGATCTCACTTACACTGAAGCTTTCTTT
>TRBV29-1|TRBD1|once|TRBJ1-2
CSVERPGGRVGYTF
TGCAGCGTTGAGCGTCCAGGGGGCAGGGTTGGCTACACCTTC
>TRBV28|-|-|TRBJ2-3
CASKPGGGRADTQYF
TGTGCCAGCAAACCGGGAGGGGGCCGGGCAGATACGCAGTATTTT
>TRBV4-1|-|-|TRBJ2-2
CASSLSRGTGELFF
TGCGCCAGCAGCCTCTCCAGGGGCACCGGGGAGCTGTTTTTT